This T cell receptor beta chain was retrieved from a study of blood T cell repertoires in COVID-19. J lost 1 base, V lost 8 bases, and 2 bases had no gene match. The CDR3 loop spans 13 amino acids. Per germline, CDR1 MNHEY and CDR2 SVGAGI. Turning to this clone: Other nucleotide sequences from this sample produce the same CDR3.

Sequencing was performed with immunoSEQ multiplex PCR; in TCRdb, only in-frame clones are kept and a portion is missing. The data hold hundreds of thousands of clones, with 85% to 90% observed a single time. The clonotype originates from a man aged 18-30 years with COVID-19, enrolled during active disease. This chain joins TRBV6-5 and TRBJ2-3; 8 positions agree with TRBD2. The sequenced sample consisted of peripheral blood. CDR3 sequence (DNA): TGTGCCAGCGGGCGGGGGGGCACAGATACGCAGTATTTT. Its translation is CASGRGGTDTQYF.